This TCR beta chain was retrieved from a study of T cell responses to AZD1222 COVID-19 vaccine. Broader study findings: It was only six AZD1222 recipients who were seropositive at baseline. Nearly half of spike-specific TCRs reportedly target variant regions that are unmutated in the B.1.351 and B.1.1.7 variants. The study found Spike-specific TCR breadth and depth rose after two AZD1222 doses.

Comments on this clone: The antigen is not known.

Germline V gene data show CDR1 as MGHRA and CDR2 as YSYEKL. This CDR3 is 13 amino acids long. V lost 5 bases and J 0 bases, leaving 5 bases between the germline ends. The data were produced by immunoSEQ multiplex PCR, yet TCRdb's version contains in-frame clones alone and is incomplete. Among about 110,000 clones listed, 87% were seen once. The sequence was collected from an adult who received the AZD1222 COVID-19 vaccine. The sample here was peripheral blood, taken 28 days after the second AZD1222 dose. This sequence joins TRBV4-1 and TRBJ2-1; D is unclear. CDR3 region: CASSGSSYNEQFF. The CDR3 DNA reads as TGCGCCAGCAGCGGAAGCTCCTACAATGAGCAGTTCTTC.